This T cell receptor beta chain was sequenced during a study of shared clonotypes between healthy human individuals. General study points: Against clonotypes common to all four donors, non-shared ones had lower generation probabilities. It was expected that sequencing depth would affect clonotype sharing among donors.

Germline V CDR1 and CDR2: MGHDK, SYGVNS. The CDR3 extends over 13 amino acids. Trimming at V came to 6 bases and at J to 7 bases, leaving 4 bases not matched to a gene. TCRdb keeps only in-frame clones here, not all; method: immunoSEQ multiplex PCR. The repertoire consists of about 2 million clones, with about 95% occurring once and the leading ten covering around 0.13%. Adult Caucasians living in Nashville, Tennessee made up all of the donors. To note about this clone: Its antigen is undetermined.

Sequencing was carried out using naive CD4+ T cells sorted from blood. Subset of the sample: CD45RA+ positively selected. The TCR was taken from a man in his late teens or twenties in good health. This rearrangement joins TRBV25-1 to TRBJ2-2, with 8 bases aligning to TRBD1. CDR3 sequence: CASSDRGGGELFF. As DNA, the CDR3 is TGTGCCAGCAGCGACAGGGGAGGCGGGGAGCTGTTTTTT.